This T cell receptor beta chain comes out of a study of T cells in narcolepsy. Overall study context: Donors had narcolepsy type 1 or type 2, or were healthy controls. Study-wide points: Blood of same and different patients, but not healthy controls, reportedly held recurring autoreactive clonotypes. Comparing one patient's CSF and blood CD4+ clonotypes highlighted HCRT- and TRIB2-specific autoreactive clonotypes.

The table came from immunoSEQ multiplex PCR; TCRdb's copy has only in-frame clones and leaves some out. The data hold 27,000 or so clones, with 70% to 80% observed a single time. Germline loops: CDR1 SGHRS, CDR2 YFSETQ. V was shortened by 0 bases and J by 6 bases, with 15 bases between the two germline ends. The CDR3 is 16 amino acids. This clone was seen once. Its antigen is undetermined. Sequenced: CD45RA- memory CD4+ T cells from PBMCs. This receptor was obtained from a human donor with narcolepsy. The V and J genes are TRBV5-1 and TRBJ1-4; D is possibly TRBD1 (5 bases). The CDR3 nucleotides are TGCGCCAGCAGCTTGGGTCCCGTGACAGTGGATGAAAAACTGTTTTTT. This sequence encodes CASSLGPVTVDEKLFF.